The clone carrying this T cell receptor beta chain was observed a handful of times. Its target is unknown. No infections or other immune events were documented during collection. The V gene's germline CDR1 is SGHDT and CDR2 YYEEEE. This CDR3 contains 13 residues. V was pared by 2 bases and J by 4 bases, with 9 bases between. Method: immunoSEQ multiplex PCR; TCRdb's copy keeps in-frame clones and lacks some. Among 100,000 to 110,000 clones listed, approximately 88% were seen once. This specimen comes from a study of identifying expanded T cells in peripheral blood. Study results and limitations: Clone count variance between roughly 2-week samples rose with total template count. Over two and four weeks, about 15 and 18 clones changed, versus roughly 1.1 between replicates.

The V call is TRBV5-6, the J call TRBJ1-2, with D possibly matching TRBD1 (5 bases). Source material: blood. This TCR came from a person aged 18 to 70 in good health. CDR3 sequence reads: CASSFRGFYGYTF. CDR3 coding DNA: TGTGCCAGCAGCTTTCGGGGGTTCTATGGCTACACCTTC.